These 29 T cell receptor beta chains were all obtained from the same sample, sequenced in a study of glioma-infiltrating T cells after dendritic cell vaccination. Method: immunoSEQ multiplex PCR; TCRdb's copy keeps in-frame clones and lacks some. The profile shows about 92,000 clones, approximately 84% of them singletons. The sequencing used blood, collected before dendritic cell vaccination. The source of these receptors is a human donor with glioblastoma.

This chain joins TRBV23-1 and TRBJ2-7; D is unresolved. TRBV23-1 is marked as an open reading frame, function uncertain. Trimming took 0 bases from V and 2 from J, leaving 14 bases between them. The CDR3 has 16 amino acids. As DNA, the CDR3 is TGCGCCAGCAGTCAATCTGGAGACGGCATCGCCTACGAGCAGTACTTC. Translated: CASSQSGDGIAYEQYF.

This rearrangement joins TRBV19 to TRBJ2-7; TRBD1 matches at 7 bases. CDR3 length: 14 residues. V lost 1 base to trimming and J lost 6 bases; unmatched junction nucleotides: 6. CDR1 is LNHDA, CDR2 SQIVND, per germline (reference sequence). The CDR3 protein is CASSIGQGDSEQYF. CDR3 bases: TGTGCCAGTAGTATAGGACAGGGAGATTCCGAGCAGTACTTC.

This chain uses TRBV19 with TRBJ2-6, with D perhaps TRBD1 (5 bases). The CDR3 contains 16 residues. V was trimmed by 5 bases and J by 0 bases, leaving 11 bases between them. Germline CDR1 reads LNHDA; CDR2 reads SQIVND (reference sequence). The CDR3 here is CASSLGHTSGANVLTF. Written as DNA, the CDR3 is TGTGCCAGTAGTCTCGGACACACCTCTGGGGCCAACGTCCTGACTTTC.

This chain links TRBV15 with TRBJ2-7; 7 bases agree with TRBD1. The CDR3 runs 22 residues. V gave up 0 bases and J gave up 0 bases; unmatched junction bases: 23. Germline V gives CDR1 LNHNV, CDR2 YYDKDF (reference sequence). The CDR3 sequence is CATSRDPLTGKGSGWFSYEQYF. CDR3 bases: TGTGCCACCAGCAGAGATCCGCTGACAGGGAAGGGGTCGGGGTGGTTCTCCTACGAGCAGTACTTC. The full variable domain, with the rest looked up from reference TRBV15 and TRBJ2-7, is DAMVIQNPRYQVTQFGKPVTLSCSQTLNHNVMYWYQQKSSQAPKLLFHYYDKDFNNEADTPDNFQSRRPNTSFCFLDIRSPGLGDTAMYLCATSRDPLTGKGSGWFSYEQYFGPGTRLTVT.

The rearrangement links TRBV21-1 to TRBJ2-5; the table gives TRBD1 as D, unverified against the DNA. TRBV21-1 is a pseudogene segment. The CDR3 consists of 15 residues. The CDR3 protein is CASSKEGTDQETQYF. CDR3 in DNA: TGTGCCAGCAGCAAAGAAGGTACAGACCAAGAGACCCAGTACTTC.

The chain combines TRBV7-8 with TRBJ1-1; 7 bases align to TRBD1. This CDR3 has 15 amino acids. The V and J ends lost 3 bases and 5 bases, in that order; junction bases with no gene match: 9. Germline CDR1 is SGHVS and CDR2 is FQNEAQ. CDR3 in amino acids: CASSFFSGQQTEAFF. In DNA form, the CDR3 reads TGTGCCAGCAGCTTTTTTTCGGGACAGCAGACTGAAGCTTTCTTT.

This chain joins TRBV5-1 and TRBJ2-3, with D unclear. CDR3 length: 16 residues. Germline CDR1 and CDR2: SGHRS and YFSETQ. Trimming left V 4 bases short and J 0 bases short, with 15 bases between. CDR3 in DNA: TGCGCCAGCAGCACCGAGAGCGTACTCAGCACAGATACGCAGTATTTT. It encodes CASSTESVLSTDTQYF.

The chain carries TRBV19 and TRBJ2-7; 8 nucleotides align to TRBD1. V lost 0 bases to trimming and J lost 5 bases; unmatched junction nucleotides: 9. The CDR3 contains 16 residues. Germline V gene data show CDR1 as LNHDA and CDR2 as SQIVND (reference sequence). CDR3 coding DNA: TGTGCCAGTAGTATAGAGGGGACAGGAGTGAGAGACGAGCAGTACTTC. As protein: CASSIEGTGVRDEQYF.

This chain links TRBV7-2 with TRBJ2-3; 11 bases match TRBD2. V lost 6 bases and J lost 8; bases outside the gene matches: 7. This CDR3 is 14 amino acids long. The V gene's germline CDR1 is SGHTA and CDR2 FQGNSA. CDR3 amino acids: CASRKVAGGATQYF. The CDR3 nucleotides are TGTGCCAGCAGGAAAGTAGCGGGGGGGGCTACGCAGTATTTT.

This clone was detected a few times. This chain links TRBV2 with TRBJ1-1; no firm D call. Germline assignment: CDR1 SNHLY and CDR2 FYNNEI. The CDR3 is made up of 10 amino acids. The V end lost 5 bases, the J end lost 8 bases, and 6 bases lay between the germline ends. The CDR3 here is CASSLVEAFF. The CDR3 DNA follows: TGTGCCAGCAGTTTAGTAGAAGCTTTCTTT. The whole variable domain, filled in from reference TRBV2 and TRBJ1-1, reads EPEVTQTPSHQVTQMGQEVILRCVPISNHLYFYWYRQILGQKVEFLVSFYNNEISEKSEIFDDQFSVERPDGSNFTLKIRSTKLEDSAMYFCASSLVEAFFGQGTRLTVV.

This chain links TRBV6-1 with TRBJ1-5; D is unresolved. Looked up from germline, CDR1 is MNHNS and CDR2 is SASEGT. The CDR3 contains 13 residues. V shed 7 bases and J shed 3 bases, with 10 bases lying between them. This CDR3 reads CASNTAYNQPQHF. The CDR3 bases are TGTGCCAGCAACACAGCTTACAATCAGCCCCAGCATTTT.

This clone was seen a single time. This chain connects TRBV25-1 to TRBJ2-7; 13 bases match TRBD2. Looked up from germline, CDR1 is MGHDK and CDR2 is SYGVNS. The CDR3 extends over 16 amino acids. The V and J ends lost 1 base and 6 bases, in that order; junction bases with no gene match: 6. CDR3 region: CASSESRTSGSLEQYF. The CDR3 DNA is TGTGCCAGCAGTGAATCCCGGACTAGCGGGAGCCTCGAGCAGTACTTC.

V usage is TRBV27 and J usage is TRBJ2-1; 10 bases map to TRBD2. The CDR3 spans 16 residues. J was trimmed by 6 bases and V by 8 bases; bases with no gene match: 13. Germline CDR1 is MNHEY and CDR2 is SMNVEV (reference sequence). The CDR3 DNA follows: TGTGCCAGCGGCTATGCACTAGCGGGGCCTCGCAATGAGCAGTTCTTC. Its protein is CASGYALAGPRNEQFF.

The gene calls are TRBV7-9 and TRBJ2-1, with 10 bases lining up with TRBD2. The CDR3 is 16 residues long. V dropped 4 bases and J dropped 2; count of bases not matched to a gene: 5. Germline-derived CDR1 and CDR2 are SEHNR and FQNEAQ (reference sequence). This chain's CDR3 is CASSSLAGVAYNEQFF. CDR3 nucleotides: TGTGCCAGCAGCTCCCTAGCGGGAGTGGCCTACAATGAGCAGTTCTTC.

This clone was observed a single time. The chain joins TRBV30 to TRBJ2-1; 9 nucleotides align to TRBD2. J lost 3 bases, V lost 4 bases, and 7 bases had no gene match. Germline lookup yields CDR1 GTSNPN and CDR2 SVGIG (reference sequence). The CDR3 has 15 residues. CDR3 sequence reads: CAWNIKAGGYNEQFF. The CDR3 DNA reads as TGTGCCTGGAATATCAAAGCGGGAGGCTACAATGAGCAGTTCTTC.

The chain is built from TRBV10-3 and TRBJ2-2; D unresolved. V lost 2 bases and J 1 base, leaving 8 bases between the germline ends. The CDR3 is 15 residues long. Germline V gene lookup returns CDR1 ENHRY and CDR2 SYGVKD. The CDR3 DNA follows: TGTGCCATCAGTGAGAGAGGAGTGAACACCGGGGAGCTGTTTTTT. Residues: CAISERGVNTGELFF.

This clone was recorded many times. CDR3 coding DNA: TGTGCCAGCAGCTTGCAGGGGGCTTACGAGCAGTACTTC. This encodes CASSLQGAYEQYF. This rearrangement joins TRBV5-5 to TRBJ2-7, with 8 bases lining up with TRBD1. The CDR3 contains 13 residues. Per the germline V gene, CDR1 is SGHKS and CDR2 is YYEKEE (reference sequence). The V gene end was trimmed by 1 base and the J gene end by 4 bases; junction bases not matched to a gene: 1.

CDR3 nucleotide sequence: TGTGCCAGCAGTGAATTTGGAGGTGCAGCTTTCTTT. This translates into CASSEFGGAAFF. The rearrangement uses TRBV25-1 and TRBJ1-1; D ambiguous. The V end was cut by 1 base, the J end by 10 bases, with 10 bases between. In germline, CDR1 is MGHDK, CDR2 SYGVNS. The CDR3 loop spans 12 amino acids.

V and J are TRBV4-1 and TRBJ1-1; tentatively, D is TRBD1 (6 bases). This CDR3 comprises 14 residues. Trimming took off 2 bases at V and 1 base at J, with 8 bases between the two ends. Germline-derived CDR1 and CDR2 are MGHRA and YSYEKL. CDR3 in amino acids: CASSQPGENTEAFF. DNA for the CDR3: TGCGCCAGCAGCCAACCAGGGGAGAACACTGAAGCTTTCTTT.

The V gene is TRBV27, the J gene TRBJ1-4, with 9 bases identical to TRBD1. The V and J ends lost 6 bases and 7 bases, in that order; junction bases with no gene match: 6. Germline-derived CDR1 and CDR2 are MNHEY and SMNVEV (reference sequence). There are 14 residues in the CDR3. In nucleotides, the CDR3 is TGTGCCAGCAGCCGGACAGGGGTGGGTGAAAAACTGTTTTTT. It encodes CASSRTGVGEKLFF.

The chain employs TRBV7-9 and TRBJ1-1, with 8 bases that match TRBD1. This CDR3 contains 14 residues. V shed 5 bases, J shed 4 bases, and the junction held 6 bases outside the gene matches. Germline V gene sequence: CDR1 SEHNR, CDR2 FQNEAQ (reference sequence). CDR3: CASSADRVRTEAFF. CDR3 coding DNA: TGTGCCAGCAGCGCGGACAGGGTTCGCACTGAAGCTTTCTTT.

The DNA of the CDR3 is TGTGCCAGCAGCGAGGGGGTTTTAGGAAACACCATATATTTT. It encodes CASSEGVLGNTIYF. The chain has TRBV6-1 and TRBJ1-3; D is perhaps TRBD1 (6 bases). From germline, CDR1 is MNHNS and CDR2 SASEGT. Trimming pared 6 bases from V and 4 bases from J, leaving 13 bases between. There are 14 residues in the CDR3.

This sequence joins TRBV29-1 and TRBJ1-6, with a weak D call TRBD1 (6 bases). Between the trimmed V and J ends, which lost 3 bases and 6 bases, there was a span of 9 bases. Looked up from germline, CDR1 is SQVTM and CDR2 is ANQGSEA. This CDR3 is built from 13 residues. The chain's CDR3 is CSVEWGRNSPLHF. CDR3 nucleotide sequence: TGCAGCGTTGAGTGGGGGCGTAATTCACCCCTCCACTTT.

There are a few counts of this clone. The gene calls are TRBV5-5 and TRBJ2-1; D gene uncertain. V was clipped by 0 bases and J by 0 bases, with 7 bases between them. This CDR3 comprises 15 residues. Germline V CDR1 and CDR2: SGHKS, YYEKEE (reference sequence). DNA of the CDR3: TGTGCCAGCAGCTTGGACATACGCTCCTACAATGAGCAGTTCTTC. Its translation is CASSLDIRSYNEQFF.

CDR3 protein: CASSPGQANYGYTF. The CDR3 DNA sequence: TGCGCCAGCAGCCCGGGACAGGCGAACTATGGCTACACCTTC. The chain has TRBV5-1 and TRBJ1-2; TRBD1 matches at 8 bases. Germline V gene data show CDR1 as SGHRS and CDR2 as YFSETQ. The junction had 4 bases not matched to a gene; V was cut back by 4 bases and J by 2 bases. This CDR3 has 14 residues.

The rearrangement uses TRBV5-1 and TRBJ1-2, with 7 positions matching TRBD1. The CDR3 totals 15 residues. Germline V gene data show CDR1 as SGHRS and CDR2 as YFSETQ. V was clipped by 0 bases and J by 0 bases; unmatched bases: 2. The CDR3 is CASSLEGAPNYGYTF. CDR3 DNA sequence: TGCGCCAGCAGCTTGGAGGGGGCCCCTAACTATGGCTACACCTTC.

The J gene is TRBJ1-2, the V gene TRBV7-9, with 9 positions matching TRBD1. The CDR3 length is 16 residues. Trimming at V came to 3 bases and at J to 6 bases, leaving 11 bases not matched to a gene. Germline assignment: CDR1 SEHNR and CDR2 FQNEAQ (reference sequence). CDR3: CASSFTPGQGGDGYTF. The CDR3 nucleotides read TGTGCCAGCAGCTTTACCCCGGGACAGGGTGGTGATGGCTACACCTTC. The whole variable domain, filled in from reference TRBV7-9 and TRBJ1-2, reads DTGVSQNPRHKITKRGQNVTFRCDPISEHNRLYWYRQTLGQGPEFLTYFQNEAQLEKSRLLSDRFSAERPKGSFSTLEIQRTEQGDSAMYLCASSFTPGQGGDGYTFGSGTRLTVV.

This chain connects TRBV18 to TRBJ2-7; tentative D call: TRBD2 (6 bases). Germline CDR1 reads KGHSH; CDR2 reads LQKENI. The CDR3 spans 16 residues. Trimming cost V 3 bases and J 2 bases, with 17 bases left between them. CDR3 sequence (DNA): TGTGCCAGCTCACCCACGGGACTTCCAAACGCCTACGAGCAGTACTTC. Encoded protein: CASSPTGLPNAYEQYF.

J is TRBJ1-5 and V is TRBV19, with 7 bases matching TRBD1. Germline CDR1 LNHDA, CDR2 SQIVND (reference sequence). The CDR3 length is 13 residues. V lost 8 bases, J lost 7 bases, and 8 bases stayed unmatched. CDR3 coding DNA: TGTGCCAGTCTAGACAGGGTTGGACAGCCCCAGCATTTT. It is translated as CASLDRVGQPQHF. Variable domain in full (rest from reference TRBV19 and TRBJ1-5): DGGITQSPKYLFRKEGQNVTLSCEQNLNHDAMYWYRQDPGQGLRLIYYSQIVNDFQKGDIAEGYSVSREKKESFPLTVTSAQKNPTAFYLCASLDRVGQPQHFGDGTRLSIL.